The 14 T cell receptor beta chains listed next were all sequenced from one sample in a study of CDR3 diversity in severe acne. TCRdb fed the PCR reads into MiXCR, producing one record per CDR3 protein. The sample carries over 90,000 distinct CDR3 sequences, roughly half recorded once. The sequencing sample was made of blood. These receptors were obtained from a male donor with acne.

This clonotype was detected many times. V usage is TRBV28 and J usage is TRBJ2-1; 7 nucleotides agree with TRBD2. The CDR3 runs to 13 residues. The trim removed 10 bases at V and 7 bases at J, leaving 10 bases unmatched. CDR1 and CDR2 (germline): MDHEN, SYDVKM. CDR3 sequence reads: CAILGGSLNEQFF. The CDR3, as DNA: TGTGCCATCCTGGGCGGGAGTTTGAATGAGCAGTTCTTC.

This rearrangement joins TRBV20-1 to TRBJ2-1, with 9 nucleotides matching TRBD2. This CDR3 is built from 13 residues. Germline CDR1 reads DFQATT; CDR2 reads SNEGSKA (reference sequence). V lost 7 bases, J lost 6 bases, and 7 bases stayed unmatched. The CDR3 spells CSVDSGSVNEQFF. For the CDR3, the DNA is TGCAGTGTCGATAGCGGGAGTGTCAATGAGCAGTTCTTC.

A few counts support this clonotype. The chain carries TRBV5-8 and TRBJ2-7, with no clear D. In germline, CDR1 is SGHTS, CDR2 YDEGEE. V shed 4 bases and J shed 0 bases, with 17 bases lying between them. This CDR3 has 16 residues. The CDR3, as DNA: TGTGCCAGCAGCGAAGGAGTCGTGGTAACCTCCTACGAGCAGTACTTC. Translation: CASSEGVVVTSYEQYF.

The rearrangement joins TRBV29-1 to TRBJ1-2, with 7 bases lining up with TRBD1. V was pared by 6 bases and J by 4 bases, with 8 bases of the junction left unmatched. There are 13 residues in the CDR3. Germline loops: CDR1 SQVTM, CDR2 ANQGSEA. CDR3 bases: TGCAGCGTGGATTACGGGACAGCCTATGGCTACACCTTC. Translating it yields CSVDYGTAYGYTF.

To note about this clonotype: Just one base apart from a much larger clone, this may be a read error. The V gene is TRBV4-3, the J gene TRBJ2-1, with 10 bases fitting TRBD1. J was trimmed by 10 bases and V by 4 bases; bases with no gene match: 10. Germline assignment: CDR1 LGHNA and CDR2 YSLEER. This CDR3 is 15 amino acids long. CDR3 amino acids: CASSRSRTGGYEQFF. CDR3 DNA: TGCGCCAGCAGCCGATCGAGGACAGGGGGGTACGAGCAGTTCTTC.

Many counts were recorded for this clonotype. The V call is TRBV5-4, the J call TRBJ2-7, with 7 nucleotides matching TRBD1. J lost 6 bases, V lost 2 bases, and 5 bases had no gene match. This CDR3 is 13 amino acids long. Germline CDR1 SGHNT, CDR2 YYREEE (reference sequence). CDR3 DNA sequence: TGTGCCAGCAGCTTCCAGGGGGTGACCGAGCAGTACGTC. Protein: CASSFQGVTEQYV.

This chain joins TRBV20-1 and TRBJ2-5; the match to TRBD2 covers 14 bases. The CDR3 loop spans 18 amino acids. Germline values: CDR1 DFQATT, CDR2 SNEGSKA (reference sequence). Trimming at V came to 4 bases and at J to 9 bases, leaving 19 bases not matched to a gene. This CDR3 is CSAKRQIRTSGRLEAQYF. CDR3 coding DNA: TGCAGTGCTAAAAGACAGATACGGACTAGCGGGAGGCTGGAGGCCCAGTACTTC.

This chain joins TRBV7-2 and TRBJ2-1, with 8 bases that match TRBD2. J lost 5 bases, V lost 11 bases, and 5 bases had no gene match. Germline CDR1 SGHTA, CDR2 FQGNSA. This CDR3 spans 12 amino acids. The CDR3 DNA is TGTGCCTGGACGGGAGGGAACAATGAGCAGTTCTTC. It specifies CAWTGGNNEQFF.

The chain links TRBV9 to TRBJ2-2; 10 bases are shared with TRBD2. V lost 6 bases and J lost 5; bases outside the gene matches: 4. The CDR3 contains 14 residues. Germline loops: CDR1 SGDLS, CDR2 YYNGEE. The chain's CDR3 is CASTMGLATGELFF. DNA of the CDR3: TGTGCCAGCACCATGGGACTAGCGACCGGGGAGCTGTTTTTT.

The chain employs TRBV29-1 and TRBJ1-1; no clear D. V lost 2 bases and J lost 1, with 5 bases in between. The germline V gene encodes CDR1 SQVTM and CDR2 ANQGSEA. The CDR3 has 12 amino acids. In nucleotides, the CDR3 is TGCAGCGTTGAAACAGAGAACACTGAAGCTTTCTTT. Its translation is CSVETENTEAFF.

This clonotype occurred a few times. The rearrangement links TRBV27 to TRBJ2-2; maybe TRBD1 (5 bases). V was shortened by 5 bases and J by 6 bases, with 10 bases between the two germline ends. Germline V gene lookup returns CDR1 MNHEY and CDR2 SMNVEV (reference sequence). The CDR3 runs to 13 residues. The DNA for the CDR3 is TGTGCCAGCAGTCAACTCAGGGCCGGGGAGCTGTTTTTT. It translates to CASSQLRAGELFF.

The CDR3 bases are TGTGCCAGCACTAGCGGGAGTTTCTCCTACGAGCAGTACTTC. Translation gives CASTSGSFSYEQYF. The chain has TRBV11-2 and TRBJ2-7; TRBD2 matches 10 bases. V lost 7 bases to trimming and J lost 0 bases; unmatched junction nucleotides: 3. The CDR3 has 14 residues. The germline CDR1 and CDR2 sequences are SGHAT and FQNNGV.

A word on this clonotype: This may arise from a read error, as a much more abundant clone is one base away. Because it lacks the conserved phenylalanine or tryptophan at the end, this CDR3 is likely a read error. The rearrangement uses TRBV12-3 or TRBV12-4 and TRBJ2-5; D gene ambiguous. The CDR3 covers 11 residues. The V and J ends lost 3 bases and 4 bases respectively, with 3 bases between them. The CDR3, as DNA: TGTGCCAGCAGTTTGATAGAGACCCAGTACCTC. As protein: CASSLIETQYL.

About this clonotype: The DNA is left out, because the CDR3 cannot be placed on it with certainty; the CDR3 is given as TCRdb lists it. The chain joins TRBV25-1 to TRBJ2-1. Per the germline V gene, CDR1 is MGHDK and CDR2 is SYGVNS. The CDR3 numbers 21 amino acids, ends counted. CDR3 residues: CDSSIYLCSVDSPSSYNEQFF.